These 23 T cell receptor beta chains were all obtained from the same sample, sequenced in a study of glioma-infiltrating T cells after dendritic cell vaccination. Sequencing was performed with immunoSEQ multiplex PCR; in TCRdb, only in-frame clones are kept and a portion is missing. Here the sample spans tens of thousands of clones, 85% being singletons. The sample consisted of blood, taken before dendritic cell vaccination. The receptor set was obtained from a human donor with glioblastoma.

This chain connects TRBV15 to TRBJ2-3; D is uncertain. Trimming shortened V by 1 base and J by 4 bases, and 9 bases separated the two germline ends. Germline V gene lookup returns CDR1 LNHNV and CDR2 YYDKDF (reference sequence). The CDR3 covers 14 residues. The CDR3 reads CATSRGAGSDTQYF. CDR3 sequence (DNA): TGTGCCACCAGCAGAGGCGCCGGGTCAGATACGCAGTATTTT.

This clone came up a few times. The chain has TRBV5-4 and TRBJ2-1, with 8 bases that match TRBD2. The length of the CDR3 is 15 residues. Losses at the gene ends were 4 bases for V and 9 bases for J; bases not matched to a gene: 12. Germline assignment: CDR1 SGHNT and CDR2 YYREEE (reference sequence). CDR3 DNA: TGTGCCAGCAGCGTCATGGGCGGGGGGACGAGTGAGCAGTTCTTC. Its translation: CASSVMGGGTSEQFF.

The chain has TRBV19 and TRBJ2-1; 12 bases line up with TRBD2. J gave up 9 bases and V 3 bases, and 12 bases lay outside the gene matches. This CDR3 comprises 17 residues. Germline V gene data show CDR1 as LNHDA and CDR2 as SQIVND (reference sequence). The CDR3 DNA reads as TGTGCCAGTAGTATGGGGCCCGGGACTAGCGGGTTTTCTGAGCAGTTCTTC. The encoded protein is CASSMGPGTSGFSEQFF.

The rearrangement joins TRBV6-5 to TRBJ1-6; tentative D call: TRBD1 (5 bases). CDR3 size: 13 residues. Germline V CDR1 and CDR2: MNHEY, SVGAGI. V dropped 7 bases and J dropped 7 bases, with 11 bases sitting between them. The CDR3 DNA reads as TGTGCCAGCATGAGACAGAAAAATTCACCCCTCCACTTT. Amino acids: CASMRQKNSPLHF.

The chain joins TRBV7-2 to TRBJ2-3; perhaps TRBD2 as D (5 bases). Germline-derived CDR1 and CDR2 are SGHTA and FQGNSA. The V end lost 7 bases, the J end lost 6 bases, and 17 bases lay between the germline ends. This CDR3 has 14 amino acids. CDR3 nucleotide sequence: TGTGCCAGCAAAACGGCGGGTATCGCGGATACGCAGTATTTT. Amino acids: CASKTAGIADTQYF.

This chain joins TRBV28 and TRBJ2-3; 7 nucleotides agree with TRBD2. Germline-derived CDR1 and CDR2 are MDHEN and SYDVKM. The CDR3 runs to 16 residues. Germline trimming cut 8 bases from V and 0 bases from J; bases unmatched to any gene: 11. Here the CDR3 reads CASSRRWGGSTDTQYF. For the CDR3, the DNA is TGTGCCAGCTCCCGGCGGTGGGGGGGGAGCACAGATACGCAGTATTTT.

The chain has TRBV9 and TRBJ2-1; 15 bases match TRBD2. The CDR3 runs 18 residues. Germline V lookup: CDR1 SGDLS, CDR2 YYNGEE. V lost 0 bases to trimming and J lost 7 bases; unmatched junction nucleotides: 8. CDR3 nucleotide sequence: TGTGCCAGCAGCGTAGGGACTAGCGGGAGGGCCTATGAGAATGAGCAGTTCTTC. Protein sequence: CASSVGTSGRAYENEQFF.

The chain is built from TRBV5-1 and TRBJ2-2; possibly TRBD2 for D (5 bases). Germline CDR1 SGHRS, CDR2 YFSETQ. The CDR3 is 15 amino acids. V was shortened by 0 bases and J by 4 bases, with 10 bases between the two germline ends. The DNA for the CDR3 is TGCGCCAGCAGCTTGGTGAGCGGTCCCACCGGGGAGCTGTTTTTT. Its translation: CASSLVSGPTGELFF.

CDR3 protein: CASSGASGGALETQYF. CDR3 bases: TGTGCCAGCAGCGGTGCAAGCGGGGGGGCCTTGGAGACCCAGTACTTC. The chain uses TRBV9 and TRBJ2-5; 10 positions agree with TRBD2. The V and J ends lost 3 bases and 5 bases, in that order; junction bases with no gene match: 10. Per the germline V gene, CDR1 is SGDLS and CDR2 is YYNGEE. The CDR3 has 16 residues.

The CDR3 loop reads CASTWGLAFYEQYF. CDR3 sequence (DNA): TGTGCCAGCACATGGGGACTAGCCTTCTACGAGCAGTACTTC. The gene calls are TRBV11-2 and TRBJ2-7; 9 bases agree with TRBD2. CDR1 and CDR2 (germline): SGHAT, FQNNGV. V trimming: 7 bases; J trimming: 3 bases; junction bases outside the gene matches: 7. The CDR3 has 14 residues.

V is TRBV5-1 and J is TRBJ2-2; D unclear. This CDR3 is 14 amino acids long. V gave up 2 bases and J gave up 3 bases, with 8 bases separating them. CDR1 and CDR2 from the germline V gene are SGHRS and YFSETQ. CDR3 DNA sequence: TGCGCCAGCAGCTTCGCCCAGTACACCGGGGAGCTGTTTTTT. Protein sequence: CASSFAQYTGELFF.

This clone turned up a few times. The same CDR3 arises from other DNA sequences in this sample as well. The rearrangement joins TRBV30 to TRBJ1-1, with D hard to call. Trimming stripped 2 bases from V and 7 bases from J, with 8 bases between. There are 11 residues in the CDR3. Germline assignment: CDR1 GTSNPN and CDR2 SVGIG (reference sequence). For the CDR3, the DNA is TGTGCCTGGAGTCCTACCCGTGAAGCTTTCTTT. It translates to CAWSPTREAFF.

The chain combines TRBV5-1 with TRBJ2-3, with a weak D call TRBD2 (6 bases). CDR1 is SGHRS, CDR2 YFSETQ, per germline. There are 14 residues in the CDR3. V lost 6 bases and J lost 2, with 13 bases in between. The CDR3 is CASKPELATDTQYF. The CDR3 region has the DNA TGCGCCAGCAAACCTGAACTAGCCACAGATACGCAGTATTTT.

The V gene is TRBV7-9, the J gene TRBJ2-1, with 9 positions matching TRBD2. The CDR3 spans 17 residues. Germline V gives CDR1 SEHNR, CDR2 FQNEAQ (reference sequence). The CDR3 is CHVASGNKFNSYNEQFF. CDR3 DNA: TGTCACGTGGCTAGCGGGAACAAATTCAACTCCTACAATGAGCAGTTCTTC.

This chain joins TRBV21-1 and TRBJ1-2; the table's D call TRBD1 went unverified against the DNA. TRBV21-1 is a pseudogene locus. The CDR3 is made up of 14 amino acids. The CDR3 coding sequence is TGTGCCAGCAGCAAAATTCTGGGGGCGCGGGGCTACACCTTC. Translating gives CASSKILGARGYTF.

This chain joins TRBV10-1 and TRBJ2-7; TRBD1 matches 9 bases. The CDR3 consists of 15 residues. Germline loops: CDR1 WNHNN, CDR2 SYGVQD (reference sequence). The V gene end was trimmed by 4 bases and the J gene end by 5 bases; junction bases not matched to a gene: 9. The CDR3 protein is CASSGWGQGNHEQYF. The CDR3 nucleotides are TGCGCCAGCAGTGGGTGGGGACAGGGTAACCACGAGCAGTACTTC.

CDR3 sequence: CASSNLGQNQPQHF. Here the CDR3 DNA reads TGTGCCAGTAGTAACTTGGGACAGAATCAGCCCCAGCATTTT. The V gene is TRBV19, the J gene TRBJ1-5, with 7 bases matching TRBD1. There are 14 residues in the CDR3. The ends lost 4 bases at V and 4 bases at J; junction bases unmatched: 4. Looked up from germline, CDR1 is LNHDA and CDR2 is SQIVND (reference sequence). The full variable domain, its missing parts supplied by reference TRBV19 and TRBJ1-5, is DGGITQSPKYLFRKEGQNVTLSCEQNLNHDAMYWYRQDPGQGLRLIYYSQIVNDFQKGDIAEGYSVSREKKESFPLTVTSAQKNPTAFYLCASSNLGQNQPQHFGDGTRLSIL.

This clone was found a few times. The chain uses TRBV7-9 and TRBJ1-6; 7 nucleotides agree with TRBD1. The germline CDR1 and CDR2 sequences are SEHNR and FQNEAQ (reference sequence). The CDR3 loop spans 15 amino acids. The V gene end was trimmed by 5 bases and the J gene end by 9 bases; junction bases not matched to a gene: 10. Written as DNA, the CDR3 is TGTGCCAGCAGCCCTCCGGGACAGAGAGGTTCACCCCTCCACTTT. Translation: CASSPPGQRGSPLHF.

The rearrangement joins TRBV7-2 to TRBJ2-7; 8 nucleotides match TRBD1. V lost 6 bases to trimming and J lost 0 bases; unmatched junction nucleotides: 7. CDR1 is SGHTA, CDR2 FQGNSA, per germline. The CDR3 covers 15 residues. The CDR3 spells CASSDRDRYSYEQYF. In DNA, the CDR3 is TGTGCCAGCAGTGACCGGGACAGGTACTCCTACGAGCAGTACTTC.

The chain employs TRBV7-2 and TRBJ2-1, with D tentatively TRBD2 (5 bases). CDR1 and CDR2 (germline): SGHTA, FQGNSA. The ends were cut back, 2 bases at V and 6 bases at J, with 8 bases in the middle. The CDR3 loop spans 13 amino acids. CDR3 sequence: CASSLRAVNEQFF. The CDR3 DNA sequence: TGTGCCAGCAGCTTACGAGCGGTCAATGAGCAGTTCTTC.

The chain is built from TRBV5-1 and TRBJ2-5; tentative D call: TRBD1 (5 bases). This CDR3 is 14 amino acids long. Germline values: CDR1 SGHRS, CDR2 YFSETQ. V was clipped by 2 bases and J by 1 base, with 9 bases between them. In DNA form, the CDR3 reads TGCGCCAGCAGCTTTTCCCAGGGCCAAGAGACCCAGTACTTC. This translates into CASSFSQGQETQYF.

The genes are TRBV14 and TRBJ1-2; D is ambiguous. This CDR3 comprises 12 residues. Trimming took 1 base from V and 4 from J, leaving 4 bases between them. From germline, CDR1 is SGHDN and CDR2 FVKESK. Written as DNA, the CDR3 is TGTGCCAGCAGCCAAGGGGCCTATGGCTACACCTTC. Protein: CASSQGAYGYTF. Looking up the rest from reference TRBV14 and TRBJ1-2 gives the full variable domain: EAGVTQFPSHSVIEKGQTVTLRCDPISGHDNLYWYRRVMGKEIKFLLHFVKESKQDESGMPNNRFLAERTGGTYSTLKVQPAELEDSGVYFCASSQGAYGYTFGSGTRLTVV.

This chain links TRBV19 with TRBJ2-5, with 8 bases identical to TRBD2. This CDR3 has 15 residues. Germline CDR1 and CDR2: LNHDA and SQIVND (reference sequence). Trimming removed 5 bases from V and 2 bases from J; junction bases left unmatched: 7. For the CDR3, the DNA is TGTGCCAGTAGTCGCCGGGAGGGGGTTCAAGAGACCCAGTACTTC. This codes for CASSRREGVQETQYF.